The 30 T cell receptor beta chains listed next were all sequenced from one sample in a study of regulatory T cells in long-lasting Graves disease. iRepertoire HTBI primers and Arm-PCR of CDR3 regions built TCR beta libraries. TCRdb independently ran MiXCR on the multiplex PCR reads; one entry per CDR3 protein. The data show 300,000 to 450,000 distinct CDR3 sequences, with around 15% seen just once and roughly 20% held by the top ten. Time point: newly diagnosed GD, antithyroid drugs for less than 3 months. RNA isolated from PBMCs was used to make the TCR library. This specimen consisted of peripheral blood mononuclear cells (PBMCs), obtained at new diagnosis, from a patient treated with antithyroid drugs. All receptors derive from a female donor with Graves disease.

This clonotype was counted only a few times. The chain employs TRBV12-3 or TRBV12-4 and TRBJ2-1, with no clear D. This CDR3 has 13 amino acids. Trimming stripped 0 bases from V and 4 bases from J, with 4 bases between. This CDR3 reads CASSLAMYNEQFF. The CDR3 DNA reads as TGTGCCAGCAGTTTAGCGATGTACAATGAGCAGTTCTTC.

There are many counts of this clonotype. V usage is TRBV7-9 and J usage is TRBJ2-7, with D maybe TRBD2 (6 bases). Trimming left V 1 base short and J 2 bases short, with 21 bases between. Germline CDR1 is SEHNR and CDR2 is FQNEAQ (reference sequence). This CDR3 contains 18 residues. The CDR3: CASSLGQGGLTTPYEQYF. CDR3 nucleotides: TGTGCCAGCAGCTTAGGTCAAGGTGGACTAACTACTCCCTACGAGCAGTACTTC. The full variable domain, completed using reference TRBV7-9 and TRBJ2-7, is DTGVSQNPRHKITKRGQNVTFRCDPISEHNRLYWYRQTLGQGPEFLTYFQNEAQLEKSRLLSDRFSAERPKGSFSTLEIQRTEQGDSAMYLCASSLGQGGLTTPYEQYFGPGTRLTVT.

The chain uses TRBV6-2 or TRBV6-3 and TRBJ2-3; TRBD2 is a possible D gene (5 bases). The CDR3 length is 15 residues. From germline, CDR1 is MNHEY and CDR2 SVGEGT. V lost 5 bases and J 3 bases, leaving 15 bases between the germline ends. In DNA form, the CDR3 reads TGTGCCAGCAGTGAAGGCGGGTTTGGTACAGATACGCAGTATTTT. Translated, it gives CASSEGGFGTDTQYF.

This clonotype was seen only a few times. DNA for the CDR3: TGCGCCAGCAGCCACAAAAGGGGGGAACAGGGGCCCCAGCATTTT. Protein product: CASSHKRGEQGPQHF. This rearrangement joins TRBV4-1 to TRBJ1-5, with D possibly matching TRBD1 (6 bases). CDR3 length: 15 amino acids. Per the germline V gene, CDR1 is MGHRA and CDR2 is YSYEKL. V lost 3 bases, J lost 9 bases, and 18 bases lay in between.

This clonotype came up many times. DNA of the CDR3: TGTGCCAGCGGACTTACAGGGTTTTGGGGGGGGGGAACGTACAATGAGCAGTTCTTC. It translates to CASGLTGFWGGGTYNEQFF. The J gene is TRBJ2-1, the V gene TRBV28; perhaps TRBD2 as D (7 bases). Germline loops: CDR1 MDHEN, CDR2 SYDVKM. The ends were cut back, 8 bases at V and 4 bases at J, with 30 bases in the middle. This CDR3 has 19 amino acids.

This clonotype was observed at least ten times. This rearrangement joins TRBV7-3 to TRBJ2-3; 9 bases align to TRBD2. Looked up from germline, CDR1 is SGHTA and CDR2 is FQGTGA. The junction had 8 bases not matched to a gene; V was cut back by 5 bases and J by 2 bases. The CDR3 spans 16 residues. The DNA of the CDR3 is TGTGCCAGCAGCCCGACTAGCGGATCCAACACAGATACGCAGTATTTT. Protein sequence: CASSPTSGSNTDTQYF.

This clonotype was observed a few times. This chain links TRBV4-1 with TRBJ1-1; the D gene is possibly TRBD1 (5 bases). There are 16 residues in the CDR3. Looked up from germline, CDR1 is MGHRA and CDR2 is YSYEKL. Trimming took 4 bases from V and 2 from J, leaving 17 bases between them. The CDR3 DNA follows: TGCGCCAGCAGCCCCGCCGGGACGGACTATAACACTGAAGCTTTCTTT. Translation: CASSPAGTDYNTEAFF.

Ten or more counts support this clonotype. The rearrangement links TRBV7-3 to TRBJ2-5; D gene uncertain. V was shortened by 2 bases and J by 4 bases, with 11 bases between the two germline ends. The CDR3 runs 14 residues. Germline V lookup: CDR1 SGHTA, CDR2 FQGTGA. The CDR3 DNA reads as TGTGCCAGCAGCTTACCCGCAGAATCAGAGACCCAGTACTTC. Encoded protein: CASSLPAESETQYF.

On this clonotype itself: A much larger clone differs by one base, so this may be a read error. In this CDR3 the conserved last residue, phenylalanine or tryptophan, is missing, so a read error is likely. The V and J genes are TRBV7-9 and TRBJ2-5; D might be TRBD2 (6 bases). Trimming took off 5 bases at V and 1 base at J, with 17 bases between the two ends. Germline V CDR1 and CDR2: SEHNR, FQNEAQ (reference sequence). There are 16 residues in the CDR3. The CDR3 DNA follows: TGTGCCAGCAGCCTCAGGACCCGGGACTTCCAAGAGACCCAGTACCTC. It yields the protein CASSLRTRDFQETQYL.

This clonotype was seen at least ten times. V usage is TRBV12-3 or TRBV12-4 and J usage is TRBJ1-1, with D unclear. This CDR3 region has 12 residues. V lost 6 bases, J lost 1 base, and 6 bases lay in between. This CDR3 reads CASRVGNTEAFF. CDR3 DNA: TGTGCCAGCAGGGTGGGGAACACTGAAGCTTTCTTT.

The CDR3 spells CASSPGLAGASSSYEQYF. DNA for the CDR3: TGTGCCAGTAGTCCGGGACTAGCGGGAGCATCTTCGTCCTACGAGCAGTACTTC. The rearrangement uses TRBV19 and TRBJ2-7, with TRBD2 matching over 14 bases. V lost 5 bases to trimming and J lost 1 base; unmatched junction nucleotides: 10. The CDR3 has 18 residues. Germline V gene data show CDR1 as LNHDA and CDR2 as SQIVND (reference sequence).

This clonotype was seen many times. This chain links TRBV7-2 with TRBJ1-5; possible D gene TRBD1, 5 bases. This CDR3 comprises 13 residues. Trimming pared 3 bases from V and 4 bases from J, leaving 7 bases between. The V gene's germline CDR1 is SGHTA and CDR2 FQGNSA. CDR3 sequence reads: CASSLGENQPQHF. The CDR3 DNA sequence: TGTGCCAGCAGCTTGGGGGAGAATCAGCCCCAGCATTTT.

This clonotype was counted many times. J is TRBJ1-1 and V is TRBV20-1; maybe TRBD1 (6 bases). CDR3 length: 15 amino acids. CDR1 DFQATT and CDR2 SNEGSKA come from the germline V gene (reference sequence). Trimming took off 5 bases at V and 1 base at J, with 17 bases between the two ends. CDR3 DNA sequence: TGCAGTGCTGGTAAACAGGGTAATGGGAACACTGAAGCTTTCTTT. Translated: CSAGKQGNGNTEAFF.

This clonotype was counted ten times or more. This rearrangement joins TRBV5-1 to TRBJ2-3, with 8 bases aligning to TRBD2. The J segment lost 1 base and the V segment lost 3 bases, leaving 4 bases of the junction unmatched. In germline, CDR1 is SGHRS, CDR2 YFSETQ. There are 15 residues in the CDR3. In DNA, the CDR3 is TGCGCCAGCAGCTCCATAGCGGGACGCACAGATACGCAGTATTTT. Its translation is CASSSIAGRTDTQYF.

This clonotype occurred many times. CDR3 loop: CSALSLPEETEAFF. Written as DNA, the CDR3 is TGCAGTGCCTTGAGTCTCCCTGAGGAGACTGAAGCTTTCTTT. This chain connects TRBV20-1 to TRBJ1-1, with D hard to call. Germline V gene data show CDR1 as DFQATT and CDR2 as SNEGSKA (reference sequence). The CDR3 has 14 residues. Trimming stripped 6 bases from V and 5 bases from J, with 19 bases between.

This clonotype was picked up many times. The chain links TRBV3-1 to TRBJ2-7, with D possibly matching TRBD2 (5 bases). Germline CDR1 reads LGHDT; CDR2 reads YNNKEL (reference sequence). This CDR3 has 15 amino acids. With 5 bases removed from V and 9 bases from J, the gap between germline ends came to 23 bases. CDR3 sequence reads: CASSAPGNPTGGQYF. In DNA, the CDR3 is TGTGCCAGCAGCGCCCCGGGAAACCCTACGGGCGGGCAGTACTTC.

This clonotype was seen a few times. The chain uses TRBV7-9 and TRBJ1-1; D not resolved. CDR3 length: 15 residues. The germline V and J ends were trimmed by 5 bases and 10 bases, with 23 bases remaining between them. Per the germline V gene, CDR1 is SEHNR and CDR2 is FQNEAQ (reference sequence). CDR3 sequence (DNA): TGTGCCAGCAGCCCGATTCTACCCGGCAAAACGGGAGCTTTCTTT. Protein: CASSPILPGKTGAFF.

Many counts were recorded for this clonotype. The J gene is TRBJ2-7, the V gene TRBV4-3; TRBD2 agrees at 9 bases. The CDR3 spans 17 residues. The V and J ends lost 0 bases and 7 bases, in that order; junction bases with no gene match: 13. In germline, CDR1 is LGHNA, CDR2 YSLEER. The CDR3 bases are TGCGCCAGCAGCCAAGATATCCTAGCGGGATGGGAGATGGAGCAGTACTTC. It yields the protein CASSQDILAGWEMEQYF.

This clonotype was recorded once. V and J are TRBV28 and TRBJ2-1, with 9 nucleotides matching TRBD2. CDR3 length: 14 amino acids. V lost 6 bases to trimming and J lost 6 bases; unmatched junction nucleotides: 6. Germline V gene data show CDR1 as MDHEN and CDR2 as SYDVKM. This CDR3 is CASSSIAGVNEQFF. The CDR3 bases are TGTGCCAGCAGCTCAATAGCGGGAGTCAATGAGCAGTTCTTC.

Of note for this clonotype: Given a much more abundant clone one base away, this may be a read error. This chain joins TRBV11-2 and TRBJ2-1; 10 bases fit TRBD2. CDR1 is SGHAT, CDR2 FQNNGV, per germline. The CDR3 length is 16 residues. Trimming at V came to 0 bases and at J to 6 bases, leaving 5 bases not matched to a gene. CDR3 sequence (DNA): TGTGCCAGCAGCTTAGATTACAGCGGGGGGGCCAATGAGCAGTTCTTC. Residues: CASSLDYSGGANEQFF.

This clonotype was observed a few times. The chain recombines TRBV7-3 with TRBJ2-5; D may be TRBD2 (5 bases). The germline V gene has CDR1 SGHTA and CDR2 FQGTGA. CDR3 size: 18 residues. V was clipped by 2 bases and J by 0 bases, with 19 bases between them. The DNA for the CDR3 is TGTGCCAGCAGCTTATTACTAGAGTCTAATCCAGACCAAGAGACCCAGTACTTC. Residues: CASSLLLESNPDQETQYF.

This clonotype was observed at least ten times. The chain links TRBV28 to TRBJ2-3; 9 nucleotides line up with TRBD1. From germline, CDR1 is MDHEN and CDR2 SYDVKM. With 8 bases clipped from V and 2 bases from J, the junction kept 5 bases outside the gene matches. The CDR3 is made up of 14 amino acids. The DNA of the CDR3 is TGTGCCAGCGGTGGGACAGGGATCACAGATACGCAGTATTTT. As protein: CASGGTGITDTQYF.

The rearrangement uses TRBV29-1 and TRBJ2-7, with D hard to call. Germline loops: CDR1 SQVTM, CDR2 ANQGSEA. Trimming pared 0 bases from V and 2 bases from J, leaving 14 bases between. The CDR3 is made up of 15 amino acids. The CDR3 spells CSVEDRAASAYEQYF. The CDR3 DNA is TGCAGCGTTGAAGATCGGGCAGCTTCGGCCTACGAGCAGTACTTC.

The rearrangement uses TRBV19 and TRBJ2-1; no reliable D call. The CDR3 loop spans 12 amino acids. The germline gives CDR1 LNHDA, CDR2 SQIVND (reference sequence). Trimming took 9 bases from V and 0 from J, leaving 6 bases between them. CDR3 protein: CASGGSYNEQFF. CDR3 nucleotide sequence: TGTGCCAGCGGTGGCTCCTACAATGAGCAGTTCTTC. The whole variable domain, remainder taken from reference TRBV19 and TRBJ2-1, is DGGITQSPKYLFRKEGQNVTLSCEQNLNHDAMYWYRQDPGQGLRLIYYSQIVNDFQKGDIAEGYSVSREKKESFPLTVTSAQKNPTAFYLCASGGSYNEQFFGPGTRLTVL.

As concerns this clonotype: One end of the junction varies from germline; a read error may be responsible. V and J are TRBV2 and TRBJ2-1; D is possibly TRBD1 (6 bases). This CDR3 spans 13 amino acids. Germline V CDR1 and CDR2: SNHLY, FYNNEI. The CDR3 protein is CASSEERDNEQLF. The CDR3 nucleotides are TGTGCCAGCAGTGAAGAACGGGACAATGAGCAGCTCTTC.

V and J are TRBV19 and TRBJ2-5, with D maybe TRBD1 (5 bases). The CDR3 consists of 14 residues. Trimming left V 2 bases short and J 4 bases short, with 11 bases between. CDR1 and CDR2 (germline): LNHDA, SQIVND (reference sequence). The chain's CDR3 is CASSILNRRETQYF. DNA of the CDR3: TGTGCCAGTAGTATACTGAACAGGAGAGAGACCCAGTACTTC.

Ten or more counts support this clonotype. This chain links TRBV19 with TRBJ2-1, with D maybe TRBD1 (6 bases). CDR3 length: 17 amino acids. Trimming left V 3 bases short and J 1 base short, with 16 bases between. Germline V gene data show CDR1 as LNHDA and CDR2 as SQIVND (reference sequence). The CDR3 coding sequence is TGTGCCAGTAGTATCGAAGGGGGTTTGGGATCCTACAATGAGCAGTTCTTC. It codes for CASSIEGGLGSYNEQFF.

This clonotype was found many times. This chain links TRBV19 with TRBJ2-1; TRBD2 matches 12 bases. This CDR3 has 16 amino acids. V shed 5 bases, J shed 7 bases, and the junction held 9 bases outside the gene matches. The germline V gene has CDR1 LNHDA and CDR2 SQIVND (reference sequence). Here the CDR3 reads CASSSSLAGGLNEQFF. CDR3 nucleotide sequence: TGTGCCAGTAGTTCATCCCTAGCGGGGGGGCTTAATGAGCAGTTCTTC. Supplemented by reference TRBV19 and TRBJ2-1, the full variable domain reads DGGITQSPKYLFRKEGQNVTLSCEQNLNHDAMYWYRQDPGQGLRLIYYSQIVNDFQKGDIAEGYSVSREKKESFPLTVTSAQKNPTAFYLCASSSSLAGGLNEQFFGPGTRLTVL.

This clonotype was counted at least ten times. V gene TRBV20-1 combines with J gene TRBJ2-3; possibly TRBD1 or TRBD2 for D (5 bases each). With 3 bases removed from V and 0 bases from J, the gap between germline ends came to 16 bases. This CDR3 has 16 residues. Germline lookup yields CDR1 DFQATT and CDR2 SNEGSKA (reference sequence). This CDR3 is CSASDYTGTSTDTQYF. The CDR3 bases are TGCAGTGCTAGCGACTATACGGGGACGAGCACAGATACGCAGTATTTT.

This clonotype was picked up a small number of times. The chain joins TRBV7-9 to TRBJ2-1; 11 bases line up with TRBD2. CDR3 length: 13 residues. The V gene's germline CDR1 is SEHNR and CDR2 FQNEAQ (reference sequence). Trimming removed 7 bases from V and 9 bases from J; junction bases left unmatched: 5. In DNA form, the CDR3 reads TGTGCCAGCAAACTAGCGGGAGTGGCTGAGCAGTTCTTC. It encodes CASKLAGVAEQFF.